The 31 T cell receptor beta chains below all came from one sample that was sequenced in a study of blood T cell repertoires in COVID-19. Only in-frame clones appear in the TCRdb table, and some are missing; sequencing was by immunoSEQ multiplex PCR. The profile shows about 60,000 clones, around 87% of them singletons. Sequenced sample: peripheral blood. Receptors originate from a man between 60 and 70 years old with active COVID-19.

V gene TRBV6-2 or TRBV6-3 combines with J gene TRBJ1-2; no firm D call. Germline CDR1 reads MNHEY; CDR2 reads SVGEGT. Trimming took 6 bases from V and 5 from J, leaving 10 bases between them. The CDR3 sequence is 12 residues long. CDR3: CASSHAVYGYTF. The CDR3 coding sequence is TGTGCCAGCAGCCACGCGGTGTATGGCTACACCTTC.

V usage is TRBV7-2 and J usage is TRBJ1-5; weak D call: TRBD1 (6 bases). Germline CDR1 reads SGHTA; CDR2 reads FQGNSA. Trimming shortened V by 5 bases and J by 1 base, and 9 bases separated the two germline ends. This CDR3 spans 14 amino acids. For the CDR3, the DNA is TGTGCCAGCAGCCCACAGGGAAGCAATCAGCCCCAGCATTTT. This sequence encodes CASSPQGSNQPQHF.

CDR3 bases: TGTGCCAGCAGCCACAGGGTTGAGAGCGGGGAGCTGTTTTTT. Its protein product is CASSHRVESGELFF. This chain links TRBV6-4 with TRBJ2-2; possibly TRBD1 for D (6 bases). Per the germline V gene, CDR1 is MRHNA and CDR2 is SNTAGT. This CDR3 region has 14 residues. Trimming cost V 6 bases and J 7 bases, with 15 bases left between them.

This clone was counted once. This chain connects TRBV28 to TRBJ1-5; 7 positions match TRBD1. With 4 bases clipped from V and 2 bases from J, the junction kept 11 bases outside the gene matches. The V gene's germline CDR1 is MDHEN and CDR2 SYDVKM. The CDR3 totals 17 residues. For the CDR3, the DNA is TGTGCCAGCAGTTGGGATCCACAGGGGCCCGGCAATCAGCCCCAGCATTTT. Translating it yields CASSWDPQGPGNQPQHF. Full variable domain (missing parts from reference TRBV28 and TRBJ1-5): DVKVTQSSRYLVKRTGEKVFLECVQDMDHENMFWYRQDPGLGLRLIYFSYDVKMKEKGDIPEGYSVSREKKERFSLILESASTNQTSMYLCASSWDPQGPGNQPQHFGDGTRLSIL.

V gene TRBV18 combines with J gene TRBJ2-1; TRBD1 is a possible D gene (6 bases). This CDR3 is 13 amino acids long. The V end lost 6 bases, the J end lost 5 bases, and 11 bases lay between the germline ends. Germline CDR1 and CDR2: KGHSH and LQKENI. Written as DNA, the CDR3 is TGTGCCAGCTCGACACAGGGAAACAATGAGCAGTTCTTC. It codes for CASSTQGNNEQFF.

The rearrangement joins TRBV6-5 to TRBJ2-5, with 9 bases matching TRBD2. J lost 7 bases, V lost 6 bases, and 12 bases had no gene match. The CDR3 covers 15 residues. Germline CDR1 MNHEY, CDR2 SVGAGI. As DNA, the CDR3 is TGTGCCAGCAGGGCTAGCGGGGATTCGTCAGCGACCCAGTACTTC. It is translated as CASRASGDSSATQYF.

The chain recombines TRBV5-6 with TRBJ1-5, with 7 bases matching TRBD1. V shed 4 bases and J 2 bases; nucleotides not matched to a gene: 6. Germline CDR1 is SGHDT and CDR2 is YYEEEE. This CDR3 has 15 amino acids. The CDR3 sequence: CASSPRGLGNQPQHF. CDR3 in DNA: TGTGCCAGCAGCCCGAGGGGGCTTGGCAATCAGCCCCAGCATTTT.

CDR3 nucleotide sequence: TGTGCCAGCAGTACAGGGGTTTACGAGCAGTACTTC. Its translation: CASSTGVYEQYF. This sequence joins TRBV6-6 and TRBJ2-7; 7 nucleotides agree with TRBD1. The V gene end was trimmed by 5 bases and the J gene end by 4 bases; junction bases not matched to a gene: 2. Germline V gene data show CDR1 as MNHNY and CDR2 as SVGAGI (reference sequence). The CDR3 runs 12 residues.

The CDR3 spells CASTPIAGELFF. For the CDR3, the DNA is TGTGCCAGCACCCCTATCGCCGGGGAGCTGTTTTTT. J is TRBJ2-2 and V is TRBV6-5; D is unresolved. Germline assignment: CDR1 MNHEY and CDR2 SVGAGI. This CDR3 is built from 12 residues. Trimming took off 7 bases at V and 6 bases at J, with 9 bases between the two ends.

The J gene is TRBJ1-2, the V gene TRBV19, with 7 bases fitting TRBD1. The CDR3 covers 13 residues. Germline V gene lookup returns CDR1 LNHDA and CDR2 SQIVND (reference sequence). With 3 bases clipped from V and 4 bases from J, the junction kept 2 bases outside the gene matches. Here the CDR3 reads CASSIRDSYGYTF. The DNA for the CDR3 is TGTGCCAGTAGTATCCGGGACAGCTATGGCTACACCTTC.

The chain couples TRBV11-2 to TRBJ2-7; 13 nucleotides match TRBD2. This CDR3 comprises 16 residues. Germline CDR1 reads SGHAT; CDR2 reads FQNNGV. The junction had 8 bases not matched to a gene; V was cut back by 5 bases and J by 4 bases. For the CDR3, the DNA is TGTGCCAGCAGCCCGCCGGGACTAGCGGGGATATACGAGCAGTACTTC. Protein product: CASSPPGLAGIYEQYF. Looking up the rest from reference TRBV11-2 and TRBJ2-7 gives the full variable domain: EAGVAQSPRYKIIEKRQSVAFWCNPISGHATLYWYQQILGQGPKLLIQFQNNGVVDDSQLPKDRFSAERLKGVDSTLKIQPAKLEDSAVYLCASSPPGLAGIYEQYFGPGTRLTVT.

The rearrangement joins TRBV4-2 to TRBJ2-3; 10 bases agree with TRBD2. Trimming removed 0 bases from V and 2 bases from J; junction bases left unmatched: 8. CDR1 is LGHNA and CDR2 is YNFKEQ in the germline V gene. The CDR3 loop spans 18 amino acids. The CDR3 loop is CASSQDLGTSVATDTQYF. The CDR3 DNA follows: TGTGCCAGCAGCCAAGATCTAGGGACTAGCGTAGCCACAGATACGCAGTATTTT.

This clone came up once. The V gene is TRBV7-9, the J gene TRBJ2-2; 8 bases agree with TRBD2. The CDR3 covers 16 residues. Germline V CDR1 and CDR2: SEHNR, FQNEAQ (reference sequence). V was clipped by 3 bases and J by 3 bases; unmatched bases: 6. The CDR3: CASSLYGRADTGELFF. As DNA, the CDR3 is TGTGCCAGCAGCTTGTACGGGAGGGCCGACACCGGGGAGCTGTTTTTT.

V usage is TRBV7-2 and J usage is TRBJ2-5, with D maybe TRBD2 (5 bases). Between the trimmed V and J ends, which lost 5 bases and 4 bases, there was a span of 17 bases. The CDR3 covers 15 residues. In germline, CDR1 is SGHTA, CDR2 FQGNSA. CDR3 in amino acids: CASSTTGSKSETQYF. CDR3 DNA sequence: TGTGCCAGCAGCACGACGGGGTCTAAGTCAGAGACCCAGTACTTC.

This chain connects TRBV3-1 (or the pseudogene TRBV3-2) to TRBJ1-2, with 9 bases that match TRBD1. V lost 1 base and J lost 7; bases outside the gene matches: 10. This CDR3 is built from 16 residues. Germline-derived CDR1 and CDR2 are LGHDT and YNNKEL (reference sequence). CDR3 region: CASSQGSDRGSFGYTF. In nucleotides, the CDR3 is TGTGCCAGCAGCCAAGGTTCGGACAGGGGATCGTTTGGCTACACCTTC.

The chain couples TRBV9 to TRBJ1-1; unclear D gene. There are 16 residues in the CDR3. V was shortened by 4 bases and J by 6 bases, with 22 bases between the two germline ends. Looked up from germline, CDR1 is SGDLS and CDR2 is YYNGEE. CDR3 residues: CASSTGLGSPKPEAFF. The CDR3, as DNA: TGTGCCAGCAGCACGGGGTTGGGTTCACCCAAACCTGAAGCTTTCTTT.

The V gene is TRBV4-2, the J gene TRBJ2-2; TRBD2 matches at 10 bases. Germline V CDR1 and CDR2: LGHNA, YNFKEQ. The CDR3 contains 19 residues. Trimming cost V 8 bases and J 5 bases; bases outside gene matches: 20. The CDR3 loop is CASRPGLAPSRVETGELFF. The CDR3, as DNA: TGTGCCAGCCGACCGGGACTAGCGCCATCGCGGGTAGAGACCGGGGAGCTGTTTTTT.

The chain uses TRBV5-1 and TRBJ2-3, with 7 bases that match TRBD1. Per germline, CDR1 SGHRS and CDR2 YFSETQ. The CDR3 runs to 16 residues. Losses at the gene ends were 0 bases for V and 4 bases for J; bases not matched to a gene: 8. The CDR3 protein is CASSLGATGIADTQYF. In DNA, the CDR3 is TGCGCCAGCAGCTTGGGAGCGACAGGGATCGCAGATACGCAGTATTTT. Looking up the rest from reference TRBV5-1 and TRBJ2-3 gives the full variable domain: KAGVTQTPRYLIKTRGQQVTLSCSPISGHRSVSWYQQTPGQGLQFLFEYFSETQRNKGNFPGRFSGRQFSNSRSEMNVSTLELGDSALYLCASSLGATGIADTQYFGPGTRLTVL.

V usage is TRBV28 and J usage is TRBJ1-1; D gene uncertain. Looked up from germline, CDR1 is MDHEN and CDR2 is SYDVKM. This CDR3 is built from 12 residues. The V end lost 6 bases, the J end lost 6 bases, and 11 bases lay between the germline ends. The CDR3 DNA sequence: TGTGCCAGCAGGTCTACCCCCGCTGAAGCTTTCTTT. This sequence encodes CASRSTPAEAFF.

V and J are TRBV4-2 and TRBJ2-7; TRBD2 might be the D (5 bases). Looked up from germline, CDR1 is LGHNA and CDR2 is YNFKEQ. V dropped 1 base and J dropped 2 bases, with 12 bases sitting between them. CDR3 length equals 15 residues. The CDR3 loop reads CASSQGTDGAYEQYF. CDR3 bases: TGTGCCAGCAGCCAAGGAACGGACGGGGCCTACGAGCAGTACTTC.

This clone was counted only a few times. The V gene is TRBV5-4, the J gene TRBJ1-2; D might be TRBD1 (5 bases). The length of the CDR3 is 14 residues. The germline V and J ends were trimmed by 2 bases and 3 bases, with 11 bases remaining between them. Germline CDR1 SGHNT, CDR2 YYREEE (reference sequence). This CDR3 is CASSLKGIDYGYTF. As DNA, the CDR3 is TGTGCCAGCAGCTTAAAGGGGATCGACTATGGCTACACCTTC.

The chain couples TRBV5-4 to TRBJ2-1; no reliable D call. Per germline, CDR1 SGHNT and CDR2 YYREEE (reference sequence). The CDR3 is made up of 12 amino acids. V was cut by 0 bases and J by 8 bases, with 6 bases left in between. In DNA form, the CDR3 reads TGTGCCAGCAGCTTGGCGACTCATGAGCAGTTCTTC. As protein: CASSLATHEQFF.

This clone was counted between two and nine times. The chain employs TRBV7-6 and TRBJ2-1, with 9 nucleotides matching TRBD2. The ends lost 1 base at V and 5 bases at J; junction bases unmatched: 12. The CDR3 is 18 amino acids. CDR1 SGHVS and CDR2 FNYEAQ come from the germline V gene. The CDR3 coding sequence is TGTGCCAGCAGCTTAGAGCATCGGGGACTAGCCTACAACAATGAGCAGTTCTTC. This sequence encodes CASSLEHRGLAYNNEQFF.

The chain carries TRBV5-6 and TRBJ1-1; D unresolved. This CDR3 region has 16 residues. Between the trimmed V and J ends, which lost 3 bases and 2 bases, there was a span of 17 bases. The V gene's germline CDR1 is SGHDT and CDR2 YYEEEE. CDR3 in DNA: TGTGCCAGCAGCTCCTACCTCGCCAGGTTCAACACTGAAGCTTTCTTT. This encodes CASSSYLARFNTEAFF.

This clone was observed a single time. The genes are TRBV19 and TRBJ2-2, with TRBD2 identical over 11 bases. The CDR3 sequence is 18 residues long. V was clipped by 1 base and J by 1 base; unmatched bases: 5. In germline, CDR1 is LNHDA, CDR2 SQIVND (reference sequence). The CDR3 protein is CASSIGPGLAGNTGELFF. The CDR3 DNA reads as TGTGCCAGTAGTATAGGCCCCGGACTAGCGGGGAACACCGGGGAGCTGTTTTTT.

Worth noting for this clone: Other DNA variants within this sample encode the same CDR3. This sequence joins TRBV7-9 and TRBJ2-3; tentatively, D is TRBD1 (5 bases). Germline V gene data show CDR1 as SEHNR and CDR2 as FQNEAQ (reference sequence). The germline V and J ends were trimmed by 2 bases and 0 bases, with 6 bases remaining between them. The CDR3 has 14 residues. Here the CDR3 reads CASSLTGSTDTQYF. In DNA, the CDR3 is TGTGCCAGCAGCTTAACAGGTAGCACAGATACGCAGTATTTT.

By its share, this clone is medium-sized (0.01 to 0.1%). This chain connects TRBV28 to TRBJ2-6; the D gene is possibly TRBD1 (6 bases). Trimming removed 7 bases from V and 1 base from J, with 17 bases in between. Germline CDR1 MDHEN, CDR2 SYDVKM. This CDR3 is 17 amino acids long. The CDR3 nucleotides are TGTGCCAGCACCTCGGACAGCGACCTATCTGGGGCCAACGTCCTGACTTTC. Amino acids: CASTSDSDLSGANVLTF. Full variable domain (remainder filled in from reference TRBV28 and TRBJ2-6): DVKVTQSSRYLVKRTGEKVFLECVQDMDHENMFWYRQDPGLGLRLIYFSYDVKMKEKGDIPEGYSVSREKKERFSLILESASTNQTSMYLCASTSDSDLSGANVLTFGAGSRLTVL.

The chain uses TRBV7-6 and TRBJ1-4, with D tentatively TRBD1 (5 bases). Trimming pared 1 base from V and 11 bases from J, leaving 20 bases between. Looked up from germline, CDR1 is SGHVS and CDR2 is FNYEAQ. The CDR3 length is 16 residues. CDR3 DNA sequence: TGTGCCAGCAGCTTAGAGAATCGGGGGAGAACCCAGAAACTGTTTTTT. It translates to CASSLENRGRTQKLFF.

This clone has just one count. The DNA of the CDR3 is TGTGCCAGCATCGGACTAGCGGGAGGAATCGGGGAGACCCAGTACTTC. Amino acids: CASIGLAGGIGETQYF. The rearrangement links TRBV25-1 to TRBJ2-5; 14 nucleotides align to TRBD2. With 7 bases clipped from V and 5 bases from J, the junction kept 9 bases outside the gene matches. CDR1 MGHDK and CDR2 SYGVNS come from the germline V gene. This CDR3 comprises 16 residues.

This rearrangement joins TRBV19 to TRBJ2-5; no definite D call. The CDR3 loop spans 12 amino acids. Germline loops: CDR1 LNHDA, CDR2 SQIVND (reference sequence). V lost 0 bases to trimming and J lost 9 bases, with 8 bases between them. The CDR3 coding sequence is TGTGCCAGTAGTATAGAGCGGTCGGCCCAGTACTTC. Translating gives CASSIERSAQYF.

The V gene is TRBV18, the J gene TRBJ1-1, with D unresolved. V lost 4 bases and J lost 0, with 9 bases in between. Germline CDR1 KGHSH, CDR2 LQKENI. This CDR3 comprises 14 residues. CDR3 sequence: CASSLASLNTEAFF. The CDR3 DNA is TGTGCCAGCTCACTGGCCAGTTTGAACACTGAAGCTTTCTTT.